Described below is a single T cell receptor (beta chain) sequence and its context. Its antigen is still unknown. Described time point: after dendritic cell vaccination, including at tumor progression/relapse. The data derive from a study of glioma-infiltrating T cells after dendritic cell vaccination. Across the study: Treatment, given 2003 to 2012, was autologous tumor lysate-pulsed dendritic cell vaccination. Patients received three intradermal dendritic cell vaccine injections at biweekly intervals.

Study-level results: Few patients contributed both blood and tumor specimens.

The primer mix had 60 V beta and 13 J beta primers. Repertoires were generated with immunoSEQ multiplex PCR, while TCRdb's copy carries only in-frame clones and drops some. The data contain about 94,000 clones, approximately 84% of them singletons. The clonotype comes from a human donor with glioblastoma. Sequenced here: blood, sampled after dendritic cell vaccination.

The CDR3 loop is CASSPQGVGTDTQYF. The DNA for the CDR3 is TGCGCCAGCAGCCCACAGGGGGTGGGCACAGATACGCAGTATTTT. The chain is built from TRBV5-1 and TRBJ2-3; 8 nucleotides line up with TRBD1. CDR3 length: 15 residues. Trimming removed 4 bases from V and 1 base from J; junction bases left unmatched: 5. Looked up from germline, CDR1 is SGHRS and CDR2 is YFSETQ. Looking up the rest from reference TRBV5-1 and TRBJ2-3 gives the full variable domain: KAGVTQTPRYLIKTRGQQVTLSCSPISGHRSVSWYQQTPGQGLQFLFEYFSETQRNKGNFPGRFSGRQFSNSRSEMNVSTLELGDSALYLCASSPQGVGTDTQYFGPGTRLTVL.